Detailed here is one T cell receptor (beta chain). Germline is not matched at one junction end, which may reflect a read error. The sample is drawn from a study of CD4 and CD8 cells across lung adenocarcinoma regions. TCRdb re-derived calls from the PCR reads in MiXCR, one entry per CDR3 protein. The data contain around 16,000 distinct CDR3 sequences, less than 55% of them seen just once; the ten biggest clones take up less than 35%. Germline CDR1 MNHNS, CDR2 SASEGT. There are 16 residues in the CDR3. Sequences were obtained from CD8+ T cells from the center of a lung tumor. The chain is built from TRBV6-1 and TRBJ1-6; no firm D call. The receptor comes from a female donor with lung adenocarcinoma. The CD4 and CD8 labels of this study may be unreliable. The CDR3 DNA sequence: TGTGCCAGCAGTGAAGTGTGGTTATTGGGGAATCAGCCCCACCACTTT. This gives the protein CASSEVWLLGNQPHHF.